A single TCR beta chain is shown here with its context. V was shortened by 7 bases and J by 9 bases, with 22 bases between the two germline ends. This CDR3 contains 15 residues. CDR1 and CDR2 from the germline V gene are LNHDA and SQIVND (reference sequence). The assay was immunoSEQ multiplex PCR, and TCRdb's table has in-frame clones only and misses some. There are about 84,000 clones in the sample; 80% to 90% occur only once, and about 9.4% lies in the top ten. The data were obtained in a study of T cell responses to AZD1222 COVID-19 vaccine. The sequenced sample was peripheral blood, obtained 28 days after the second AZD1222 dose. This sequence originates from an adult who received the AZD1222 COVID-19 vaccine. This rearrangement joins TRBV19 to TRBJ2-1; TRBD2 might be the D (7 bases). The CDR3 nucleotides read TGTGCCAGTACCGAAATTGGGGGGGGGCCAGTTGAGCAGTTCTTC. This translates into CASTEIGGGPVEQFF. The variable domain in full, completed from reference TRBV19 and TRBJ2-1, reads DGGITQSPKYLFRKEGQNVTLSCEQNLNHDAMYWYRQDPGQGLRLIYYSQIVNDFQKGDIAEGYSVSREKKESFPLTVTSAQKNPTAFYLCASTEIGGGPVEQFFGPGTRLTVL.